These T cell receptor beta chains were read from a single sample in a study of vaccination and CD4 T cells after COVID-19. Antigens of these TCRs are unknown. TCRdb called the PCR reads again in MiXCR, with one record for every CDR3 protein. The table records some 17,000 distinct CDR3 sequences, approximately 48% of them present only once. The input for sequencing was CD4+ T cells from blood, cultured in vitro, taken about 7 months after SARS-CoV-2 vaccination. The receptors derive from a human donor who had recovered from COVID-19. CDR3s include the opening cysteine and the closing phenylalanine or tryptophan. Fields, in order: clone size, D gene, J gene, V gene, CDR3 protein, CDR3 DNA. The D gene is left open where the match is weak. The size field is filled for only some rows; it gives once, few, many or a size class.

few | TRBD1 | TRBJ1-2 | TRBV2 | CASSVQGAAYGYTF | TGTGCCAGCAGTGTACAGGGGGCCGCCTATGGCTACACCTTC
few | . | TRBJ1-5 | TRBV10-3 | CAISEQQNSNQPQHF | TGTGCCATCAGTGAGCAGCAAAATAGCAATCAGCCCCAGCATTTT
. | . | TRBJ1-2 | TRBV6-2/TRBV6-3 | CASRLAGSSYGYTF | TGTGCCAGCAGGTTGGCAGGGTCAAGCTATGGCTACACCTTC
. | . | TRBJ1-2 | TRBV6-4 | CASSELSPGHLGYGYTF | TGTGCCAGCAGTGAATTGTCCCCCGGCCACCTTGGCTATGGCTACACCTTC
. | TRBD2 | TRBJ2-3 | TRBV7-2 | CAGSGGSTDTQYF | TGTGCCGGTAGCGGGGGAAGCACAGATACGCAGTATTTT
few | TRBD1 | TRBJ1-6 | TRBV10-3 | CATGTEGVSPLHF | TGTGCCACCGGGACAGAAGGAGTTTCACCCCTCCACTTT
. | TRBD1 | TRBJ2-3 | TRBV10-3 | CAMRDRGWDTQYF | TGTGCCATGAGGGACAGGGGCTGGGATACGCAGTATTTT
. | . | TRBJ1-1 | TRBV2 | CASSPEMNTEAFF | TGTGCCAGCAGCCCCGAAATGAACACTGAAGCTTTCTTT
few | . | TRBJ2-7 | TRBV11-3 | CASSLFRSYEQYF | TGTGCCAGCAGCTTATTTCGGTCCTACGAGCAGTACTTC
few | TRBD1 | TRBJ1-5 | TRBV6-1 | CASSTGTGVLQPQHF | TGTGCCAGCAGCACCGGGACAGGGGTATTACAGCCCCAGCATTTT
. | TRBD1 | TRBJ1-2 | TRBV4-3 | CASSQGPGQGNGYTF | TGCGCCAGCAGCCAAGGCCCAGGACAGGGTAATGGCTACACCTTC
. | TRBD1 | TRBJ1-2 | TRBV24-1 | CATSGRGDSISIPYGYTF | TGTGCCACCAGTGGAAGGGGGGACAGTATTTCAATCCCATATGGCTACACCTTC
once | . | TRBJ1-2 | TRBV7-8 | CASSLVGSYGYTF | TGTGCCAGCAGCTTAGTAGGAAGCTATGGCTACACCTTC
. | TRBD1 | TRBJ1-2 | TRBV15 | CATSRATGGAYGYTF | TGTGCCACCAGCAGAGCTACAGGGGGAGCCTATGGCTACACCTTC
. | . | TRBJ2-3 | TRBV2 | CASSELAPQYF | TGTGCCAGCAGCGAACTAGCCCCGCAGTATTTT
. | . | TRBJ2-1 | TRBV7-3 | CASSLGAYNEQFF | TGTGCCAGCAGCTTAGGGGCCTACAATGAGCAGTTCTTC
. | TRBD1 | TRBJ2-7 | TRBV5-1 | CASSWTGLSSYEQYF | TGCGCCAGCAGCTGGACAGGGCTAAGCTCCTACGAGCAGTACTTC
. | . | TRBJ2-5 | TRBV7-6 | CASSLRGLETQYF | TGTGCCAGCAGCTTACGAGGGTTAGAGACCCAGTACTTC
few | . | TRBJ2-7 | TRBV7-9 | CASSRFSGYGGAYEQYF | TGTGCCAGCAGCCGGTTTAGTGGGTATGGGGGCGCCTACGAGCAGTACTTC
medium-sized | . | TRBJ1-1 | TRBV10-3 | CAISESRGGSTEAFF | TGTGCCATCAGTGAGTCGCGGGGGGGTAGCACTGAAGCTTTCTTT
few | . | TRBJ2-5 | TRBV6-5 | CASSYSMGQPGETQYF | TGTGCCAGCAGTTACTCGATGGGGCAGCCTGGGGAGACCCAGTACTTC
large | TRBD2 | TRBJ2-5 | TRBV7-2 | CASSQRDPLWETQYF | TGTGCCAGCAGCCAGCGGGACCCACTTTGGGAGACCCAGTACTTC
few | . | TRBJ1-5 | TRBV20-1 | CSARERRGSGNQPQHF | TGCAGTGCTAGAGAACGAAGGGGTTCGGGCAATCAGCCCCAGCATTTT
. | TRBD1 | TRBJ2-2 | TRBV7-9 | CASSRPGQGNTGELFF | TGTGCCAGCAGCCGCCCGGGACAGGGGAACACCGGGGAGCTGTTTTTT
. | . | TRBJ2-7 | TRBV20-1 | CSASSETLDYEQYF | TGCAGTGCTAGTTCCGAGACATTGGACTACGAGCAGTACTTC
. | TRBD1 | TRBJ1-2 | TRBV7-9 | CASLGQGDGYTF | TGTGCCAGCTTAGGGCAGGGGGATGGCTACACCTTC
few | . | TRBJ2-3 | TRBV7-9 | CASGSARTSTDTQYF | TGTGCCAGCGGTTCCGCTAGGACCTCCACAGATACGCAGTATTTT
. | . | TRBJ1-1 | TRBV6-2/TRBV6-3 | CASSWTTGEAFF | TGTGCCAGCAGTTGGACAACAGGTGAAGCTTTCTTT
. | TRBD1 | TRBJ1-6 | TRBV5-4 | CASSTDRDSPLHF | TGTGCCAGCAGCACTGACAGGGATTCACCCCTCCACTTT
. | . | TRBJ1-1 | TRBV28 | CASSLFGSTEAFF | TGTGCCAGCAGTTTATTCGGGAGCACTGAAGCTTTCTTT
. | TRBD1 | TRBJ1-2 | TRBV10-3 | CAISQPGGLYGYTF | TGTGCCATCAGTCAGCCAGGGGGCCTCTATGGCTACACCTTC
. | TRBD2 | TRBJ2-1 | TRBV24-1 | CATSDRKRGSYNEQFF | TGTGCCACCAGTGATCGAAAGCGGGGCTCCTACAATGAGCAGTTCTTC
. | . | TRBJ1-2 | TRBV5-8 | CASSLPGDNYGYTF | TGTGCCAGCAGCTTGCCCGGGGATAACTATGGCTACACCTTC
. | TRBD2 | TRBJ2-2 | TRBV20-1 | CSASPSSGGGELFF | TGCAGTGCTAGCCCATCTAGCGGGGGCGGGGAGCTGTTTTTT
few | . | TRBJ2-1 | TRBV7-2 | CASSLSTGAWNEQFF | TGTGCCAGCAGCTTATCGACAGGCGCCTGGAATGAGCAGTTCTTC
few | . | TRBJ2-7 | TRBV6-5 | CASSYSRGTHEQYF | TGTGCCAGCAGTTACTCGAGGGGTACGCACGAGCAGTACTTC
few | . | TRBJ1-2 | TRBV15 | CATSRDPTRGYTF | TGTGCCACCAGCAGAGATCCCACGAGAGGCTACACCTTC
few | . | TRBJ2-1 | TRBV7-2 | CASSLWRSTELEQFF | TGTGCCAGCAGCTTATGGCGAAGCACTGAGTTGGAGCAGTTCTTC
. | . | TRBJ2-7 | TRBV27 | CASSLGPDPGSGYEQYF | TGTGCCAGCAGTTTAGGCCCTGACCCAGGATCCGGCTACGAGCAGTACTTC
. | . | TRBJ1-2 | TRBV6-5 | CASSYRGGYTF | TGTGCCAGCAGTTACAGGGGGGGCTACACCTTC
. | TRBD1 | TRBJ2-7 | TRBV18 | CASSPPGQMMYEQYF | TGTGCCAGCTCACCACCGGGACAGATGATGTACGAGCAGTACTTC
. | . | TRBJ1-2 | TRBV7-9 | CASSPQVNYGYTF | TGTGCCAGCAGCCCCCAGGTCAACTATGGCTACACCTTC
. | TRBD2 | TRBJ2-5 | TRBV7-2 | CASSLKVSGETQYF | TGTGCCAGCAGCTTAAAAGTTAGCGGGGAGACCCAGTACTTC
. | TRBD1 | TRBJ1-1 | TRBV19 | CASIVGDRMNTEAFF | TGTGCCAGTATCGTAGGGGACAGAATGAACACTGAAGCTTTCTTT
few | TRBD2 | TRBJ2-1 | TRBV7-2 | CASSLTPLAGGYNEQFF | TGTGCCAGCAGCCTCACACCACTAGCGGGGGGGTACAATGAGCAGTTCTTC